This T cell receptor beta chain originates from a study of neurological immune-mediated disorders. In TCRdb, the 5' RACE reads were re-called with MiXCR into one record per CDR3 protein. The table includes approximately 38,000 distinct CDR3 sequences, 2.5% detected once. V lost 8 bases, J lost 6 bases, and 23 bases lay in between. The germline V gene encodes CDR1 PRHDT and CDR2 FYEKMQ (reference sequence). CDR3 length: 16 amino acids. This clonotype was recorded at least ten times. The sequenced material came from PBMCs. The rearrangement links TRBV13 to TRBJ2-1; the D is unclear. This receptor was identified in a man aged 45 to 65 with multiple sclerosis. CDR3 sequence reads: CASGAAVVGLGNEQFF. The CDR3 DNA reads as TGTGCCAGCGGCGCCGCGGTCGTTGGTCTGGGCAATGAGCAGTTCTTC.